This T cell receptor (beta chain) was recorded in a study of radiation and T cells in renal cell carcinoma. General study points: Pretreatment tumor biopsies were lacking, so baseline clonotypes are unknown.

Assay: immunoSEQ multiplex PCR; the TCRdb copy retains only in-frame clones and omits some. In the table there are around 99,000 clones, roughly 82% of which are singletons. Regarding this clone: The target antigen is unknown.

The CDR3 contains 14 residues. The V and J ends lost 2 bases and 9 bases respectively, with 14 bases between them. The V gene's germline CDR1 is SGHTA and CDR2 FQGTGA. The time point was: blood 4 weeks post-SBRT, at nephrectomy. Treatment reported: 15 Gy SBRT to primary tumor, nephrectomy 4 weeks later. Nephrectomy followed 15 Gy stereotactic body radiation by 4 weeks. After SBRT, blood was collected at 2 and 4 weeks, plus baseline. J is TRBJ2-1 and V is TRBV7-3; tentative D call: TRBD2 (5 bases). This sample comprised blood, obtained from a patient whose treatment included radiotherapy and nephrectomy. This clonotype was sampled from a man in his 60s with renal cell carcinoma. CDR3 sequence: CASSLVRAVGEQFF. CDR3 coding DNA: TGTGCCAGCAGCTTAGTGCGGGCTGTGGGTGAGCAGTTCTTC.